What follows is one TCR beta chain and its context. TCRdb's copy holds only in-frame clones and misses some; the assay was immunoSEQ multiplex PCR. In the table there are about 70,000 clones, approximately 94% of which are singletons. This CDR3 spans 15 amino acids. V lost 4 bases and J lost 6; bases outside the gene matches: 7. The germline CDR1 and CDR2 sequences are LNHNV and YYDKDF (reference sequence). This sample is part of a study of T cell changes during pregnancy in multiple sclerosis. This chain links TRBV15 with TRBJ1-5, with 9 nucleotides matching TRBD1. This receptor was taken from a female donor with multiple sclerosis, enrolled in a pregnancy study. Sequenced material: peripheral blood, taken in the third trimester of pregnancy. CDR3 loop: CATSTTGGFGQPQHF. CDR3 DNA: TGTGCCACCAGCACAACAGGGGGCTTTGGTCAGCCCCAGCATTTT. Drawing the rest from reference TRBV15 and TRBJ1-5, the complete variable domain is DAMVIQNPRYQVTQFGKPVTLSCSQTLNHNVMYWYQQKSSQAPKLLFHYYDKDFNNEADTPDNFQSRRPNTSFCFLDIRSPGLGDTAMYLCATSTTGGFGQPQHFGDGTRLSIL.